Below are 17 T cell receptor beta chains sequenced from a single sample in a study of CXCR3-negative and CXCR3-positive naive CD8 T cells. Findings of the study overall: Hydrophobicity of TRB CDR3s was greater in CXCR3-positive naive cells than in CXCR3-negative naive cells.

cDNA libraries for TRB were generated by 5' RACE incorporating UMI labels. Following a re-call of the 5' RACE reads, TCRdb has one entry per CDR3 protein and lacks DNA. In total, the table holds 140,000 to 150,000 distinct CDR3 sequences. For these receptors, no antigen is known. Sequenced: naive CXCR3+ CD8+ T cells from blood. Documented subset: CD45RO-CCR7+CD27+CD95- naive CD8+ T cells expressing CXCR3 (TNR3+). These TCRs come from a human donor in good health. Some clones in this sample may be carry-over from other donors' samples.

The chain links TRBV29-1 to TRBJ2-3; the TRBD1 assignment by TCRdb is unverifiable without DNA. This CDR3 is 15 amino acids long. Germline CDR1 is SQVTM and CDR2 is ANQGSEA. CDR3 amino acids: CSVEDPGRTTDTQYF.

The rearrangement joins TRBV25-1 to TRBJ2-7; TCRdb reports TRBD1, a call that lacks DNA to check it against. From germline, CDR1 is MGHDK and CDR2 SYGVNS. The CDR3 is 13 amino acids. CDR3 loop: CASSESGADEQYF.

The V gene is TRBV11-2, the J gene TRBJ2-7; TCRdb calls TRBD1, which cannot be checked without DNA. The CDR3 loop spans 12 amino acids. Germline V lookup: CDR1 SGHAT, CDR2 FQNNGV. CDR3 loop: CASMGQGYEQYF.

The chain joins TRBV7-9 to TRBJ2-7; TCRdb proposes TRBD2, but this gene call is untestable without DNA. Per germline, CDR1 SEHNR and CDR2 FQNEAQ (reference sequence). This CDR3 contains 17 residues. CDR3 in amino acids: CASSIPGLAGGGHEQYF.

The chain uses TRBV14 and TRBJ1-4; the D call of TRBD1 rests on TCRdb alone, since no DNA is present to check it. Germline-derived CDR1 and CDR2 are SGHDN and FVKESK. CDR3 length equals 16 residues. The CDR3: CASSQAGQGDNEKLFF.

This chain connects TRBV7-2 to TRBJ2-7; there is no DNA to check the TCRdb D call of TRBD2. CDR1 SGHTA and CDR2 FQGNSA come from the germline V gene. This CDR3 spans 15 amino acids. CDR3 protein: CASSPGLAGRTEQYF. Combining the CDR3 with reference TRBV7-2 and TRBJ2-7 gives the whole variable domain GAGVSQSPSNKVTEKGKDVELRCDPISGHTALYWYRQSLGQGLEFLIYFQGNSAPDKSGLPSDRFSAERTGGSVSTLTIQRTQQEDSAVYLCASSPGLAGRTEQYFGPGTRLTVT.

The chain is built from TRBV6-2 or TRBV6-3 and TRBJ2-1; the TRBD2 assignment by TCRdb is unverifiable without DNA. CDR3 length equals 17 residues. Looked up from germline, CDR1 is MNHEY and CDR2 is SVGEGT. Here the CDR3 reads CASTPGLLFGTHNEQFF.

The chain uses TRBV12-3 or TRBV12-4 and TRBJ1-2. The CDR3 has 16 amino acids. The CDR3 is CASSLFLSGSLSGYTF.

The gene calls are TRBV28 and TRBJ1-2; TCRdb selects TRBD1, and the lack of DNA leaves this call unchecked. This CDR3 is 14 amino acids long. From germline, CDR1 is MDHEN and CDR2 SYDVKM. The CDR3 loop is CASSVLNRGQGYTF.

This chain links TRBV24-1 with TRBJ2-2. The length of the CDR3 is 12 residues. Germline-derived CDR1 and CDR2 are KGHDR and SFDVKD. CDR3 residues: CATRTDPGELFF.

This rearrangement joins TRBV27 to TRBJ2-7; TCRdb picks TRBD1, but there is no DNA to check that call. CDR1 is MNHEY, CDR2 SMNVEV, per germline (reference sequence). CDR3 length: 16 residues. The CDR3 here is CASSPRAGVEDYEQYF.

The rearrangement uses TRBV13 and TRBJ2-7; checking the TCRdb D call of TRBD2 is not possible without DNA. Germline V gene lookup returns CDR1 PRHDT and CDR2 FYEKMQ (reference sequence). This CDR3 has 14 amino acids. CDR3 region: CASSPGDLDYEQYF. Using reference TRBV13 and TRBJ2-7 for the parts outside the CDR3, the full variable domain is AAGVIQSPRHLIKEKRETATLKCYPIPRHDTVYWYQQGPGQDPQFLISFYEKMQSDKGSIPDRFSAQQFSDYHSELNMSSLELGDSALYFCASSPGDLDYEQYFGPGTRLTVT.

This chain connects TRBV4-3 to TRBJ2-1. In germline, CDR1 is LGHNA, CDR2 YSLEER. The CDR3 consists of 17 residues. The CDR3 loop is CASSQDIGGILYNEQFF.

The CDR3 sequence: CASSQVRESTEAFF. The chain uses TRBV4-1 and TRBJ1-1. CDR3 length: 14 residues. CDR1 is MGHRA, CDR2 YSYEKL, per germline.

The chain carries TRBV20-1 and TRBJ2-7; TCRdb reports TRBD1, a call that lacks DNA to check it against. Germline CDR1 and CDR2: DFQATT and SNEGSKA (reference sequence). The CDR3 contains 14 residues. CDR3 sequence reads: CSARDPGRGYEQYF.

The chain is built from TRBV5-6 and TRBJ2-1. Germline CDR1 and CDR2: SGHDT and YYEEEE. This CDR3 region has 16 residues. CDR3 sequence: CASSLVTRPLHNEQFF.

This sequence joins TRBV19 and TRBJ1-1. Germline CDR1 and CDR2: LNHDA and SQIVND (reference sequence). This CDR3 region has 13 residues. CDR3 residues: CASSIWSDTEAFF.